The sequence of this T cell receptor beta chain was determined in a study of cytomegalovirus exposure and HLA in healthy donors. Overall study results and limits: Researchers catalogued approximately 160 TCR beta chains as cytomegalovirus-associated.

Per germline, CDR1 MNHEY and CDR2 SMNVEV (reference sequence). The CDR3 consists of 18 residues. With 6 bases clipped from V and 5 bases from J, the junction kept 21 bases outside the gene matches. Concerning this clone: Its antigen is still unknown.

Produced via immunoSEQ multiplex PCR; TCRdb's table is partial and in-frame only. The sample lists 85,000 to 120,000 clones, roughly nine tenths occurring once. The V and J genes are TRBV27 and TRBJ2-5; 7 bases are shared with TRBD1. Sample: PBMCs. The receptor's source is a woman aged 18-29 years in good health and CMV-seropositive. CDR3 nucleotides: TGTGCCAGCAGCTCGAGGCAAGTTAACAGGGGAGTCGTGGAGACCCAGTACTTC. As protein: CASSSRQVNRGVVETQYF.